The next 22 T cell receptor beta chains were all read from a single sample in a study of shared clonotypes between healthy human individuals. Method: immunoSEQ multiplex PCR; TCRdb's copy keeps in-frame clones and lacks some. Of approximately 2.3 million clones in the sample, approximately 93% were seen once. Sequenced: naive CD4+ T cells from PBMCs. Subset noted: CD45RA+ positively selected. The receptors stem from a man younger than 30 in good health. Some clones in this sample may be carry-over from other donors' samples.

This clone was detected only a few times. V usage is TRBV6-1 and J usage is TRBJ2-1; 7 bases agree with TRBD2. The germline V gene encodes CDR1 MNHNS and CDR2 SASEGT. The CDR3 loop spans 13 amino acids. V shed 6 bases, J shed 1 base, and the junction held 0 bases outside the gene matches. The CDR3 DNA follows: TGTGCCAGCAGGCGGGAGTCCTACAATGAGCAGTTCTTC. Its protein is CASRRESYNEQFF.

The chain carries TRBV7-3 and TRBJ2-3, with a possible D match to TRBD1 (5 bases). The germline V gene has CDR1 SGHTA and CDR2 FQGTGA. The CDR3 loop spans 15 amino acids. Trimming took 4 bases from V and 4 from J, leaving 15 bases between them. The CDR3 loop reads CASSSNAAGSDTQYF. DNA for the CDR3: TGTGCCAGCAGCTCTAACGCGGCAGGGTCAGATACGCAGTATTTT.

This chain connects TRBV6-5 to TRBJ1-4; D perhaps matches TRBD1 (5 bases). Germline V gene sequence: CDR1 MNHEY, CDR2 SVGAGI. The CDR3 spans 14 residues. Deletions cut 6 bases from V and 5 bases from J, with 13 bases between. The CDR3 sequence is CASSRGGENEKLFF. The CDR3 nucleotides are TGTGCCAGCAGCCGCGGGGGGGAAAATGAAAAACTGTTTTTT.

The CDR3 DNA is TGCGCCAGCAGCGGGCCCCTCGCGGGAGGAACTTACAATGAGCAGTTCTTC. Protein: CASSGPLAGGTYNEQFF. J is TRBJ2-1 and V is TRBV5-1; 8 bases line up with TRBD2. The germline CDR1 and CDR2 sequences are SGHRS and YFSETQ. CDR3 length: 17 amino acids. Losses at the gene ends were 4 bases for V and 4 bases for J; bases not matched to a gene: 13.

As concerns this clone: Other DNA sequences in the same sample also yield this CDR3. V is TRBV7-3 and J is TRBJ1-2; D possibly corresponds to TRBD1 (5 bases). Germline CDR1 and CDR2: SGHTA and FQGTGA. V lost 5 bases and J 2 bases, leaving 9 bases between the germline ends. CDR3 size: 13 residues. The CDR3 spells CASSQGPNYGYTF. The CDR3 coding sequence is TGTGCCAGCAGCCAGGGACCAAACTATGGCTACACCTTC.

Details on this clone: Other DNA variants within this sample encode the same CDR3. V gene TRBV2 combines with J gene TRBJ1-1; D is uncertain. The CDR3 length is 13 residues. Germline V gene sequence: CDR1 SNHLY, CDR2 FYNNEI. Deletions cut 2 bases from V and 0 bases from J, with 4 bases between. The CDR3 bases are TGTGCCAGCAGTGAAAGGGTGAACACTGAAGCTTTCTTT. Translated: CASSERVNTEAFF.

The chain joins TRBV5-1 to TRBJ2-2, with 7 positions matching TRBD2. The CDR3 loop spans 15 amino acids. The V segment lost 4 bases and the J segment 2 bases; nucleotides outside the gene matches: 5. Looked up from germline, CDR1 is SGHRS and CDR2 is YFSETQ. In DNA form, the CDR3 reads TGCGCCAGCAGCAAGGGACTACCAAACACCGGGGAGCTGTTTTTT. Its translation: CASSKGLPNTGELFF.

This clone was found once. The gene calls are TRBV27 and TRBJ2-3; TRBD1 aligns across 7 bases. The V gene's germline CDR1 is MNHEY and CDR2 SMNVEV (reference sequence). V lost 4 bases, J lost 1 base, and 11 bases stayed unmatched. CDR3 size: 17 residues. This chain's CDR3 is CASSSTPGGPGTDTQYF. CDR3 DNA: TGTGCCAGCAGTTCGACCCCAGGGGGACCCGGCACAGATACGCAGTATTTT.

The chain has TRBV5-1 and TRBJ2-7; D gene ambiguous. CDR3 length: 12 residues. V lost 7 bases, J lost 6 bases, and 14 bases lay in between. The germline CDR1 and CDR2 sequences are SGHRS and YFSETQ. CDR3 in DNA: TGCGCCAGCTCAATGGACCTATTCGAGCAGTACTTC. It encodes CASSMDLFEQYF.

The V gene is TRBV5-1, the J gene TRBJ2-3; maybe TRBD2 (5 bases). The CDR3 is made up of 16 amino acids. Between the trimmed V and J ends, which lost 3 bases and 1 base, there was a span of 15 bases. Germline assignment: CDR1 SGHRS and CDR2 YFSETQ. CDR3 in DNA: TGCGCCAGCAGCTCCTCTTCCTTGGGAGGCACAGATACGCAGTATTTT. Translating it yields CASSSSSLGGTDTQYF.

The chain has TRBV28 and TRBJ1-5; the D is unclear. This CDR3 is 12 amino acids long. Trimming shortened V by 8 bases and J by 2 bases, and 7 bases separated the two germline ends. Germline V gene data show CDR1 as MDHEN and CDR2 as SYDVKM. CDR3 region: CASVKGNQPQHF. The CDR3 coding sequence is TGTGCCAGCGTCAAGGGCAATCAGCCCCAGCATTTT.

This clone was recorded a few times. V and J are TRBV6-1 and TRBJ1-5, with 7 bases fitting TRBD1. V shed 0 bases, J shed 4 bases, and the junction held 6 bases outside the gene matches. The CDR3 is 16 residues long. In germline, CDR1 is MNHNS, CDR2 SASEGT. CDR3 sequence reads: CASSEAGTAENQPQHF. CDR3 DNA sequence: TGTGCCAGCAGTGAAGCTGGGACAGCGGAGAATCAGCCCCAGCATTTT.

The chain joins TRBV7-6 to TRBJ1-2, with D uncertain. Trimming took 1 base from V and 0 from J, leaving 15 bases between them. The CDR3 loop spans 17 amino acids. CDR1 is SGHVS, CDR2 FNYEAQ, per germline. In DNA form, the CDR3 reads TGTGCCAGCAGCTTAGGAAGCCCGGGAAGAGCTAACTATGGCTACACCTTC. It codes for CASSLGSPGRANYGYTF.

The CDR3 coding sequence is TGTGCCAGCAGCCGCCGGGCCTCGAACACTGAAGCTTTCTTT. Protein sequence: CASSRRASNTEAFF. The genes are TRBV2 and TRBJ1-1; D uncertain. The V gene lost 6 bases and the J gene lost 1 base, with 12 bases spanning the gap. Germline V lookup: CDR1 SNHLY, CDR2 FYNNEI. The CDR3 extends over 14 amino acids.

CDR3 residues: CASSPNPGWTSTDTQYF. The CDR3 DNA reads TGTGCCAGCAGTCCGAACCCGGGGTGGACCTCCACAGATACGCAGTATTTT. This sequence joins TRBV28 and TRBJ2-3; a weak D match, TRBD2 (5 bases). The V and J ends lost 5 bases and 2 bases respectively, with 20 bases between them. The CDR3 spans 17 residues. Germline CDR1 and CDR2: MDHEN and SYDVKM. The full variable domain, with the rest looked up from reference TRBV28 and TRBJ2-3, is DVKVTQSSRYLVKRTGEKVFLECVQDMDHENMFWYRQDPGLGLRLIYFSYDVKMKEKGDIPEGYSVSREKKERFSLILESASTNQTSMYLCASSPNPGWTSTDTQYFGPGTRLTVL.

As for this clone: Other DNA sequences in the same sample also yield this CDR3. The chain couples TRBV7-9 to TRBJ1-1; D is possibly TRBD1 (5 bases). Germline assignment: CDR1 SEHNR and CDR2 FQNEAQ (reference sequence). V was cut by 1 base and J by 1 base, with 7 bases left in between. CDR3 length: 14 amino acids. CDR3 sequence: CASSLGTPNTEAFF. The CDR3 coding sequence is TGTGCCAGCAGCTTAGGGACACCGAACACTGAAGCTTTCTTT.

The rearrangement uses TRBV27 and TRBJ2-2; 7 bases line up with TRBD2. The CDR3 sequence is 18 residues long. The V and J ends lost 5 bases and 1 base, in that order; junction bases with no gene match: 13. Per germline, CDR1 MNHEY and CDR2 SMNVEV (reference sequence). The CDR3 nucleotides read TGTGCCAGCAGTCCCGCGGCTCAGCGGGGAGAGAACACCGGGGAGCTGTTTTTT. It codes for CASSPAAQRGENTGELFF.

The V call is TRBV28, the J call TRBJ2-7; no definite D call. The CDR3 contains 14 residues. Germline V CDR1 and CDR2: MDHEN, SYDVKM. With 5 bases removed from V and 2 bases from J, the gap between germline ends came to 13 bases. CDR3 loop: CASSPAALTYEQYF. CDR3 nucleotide sequence: TGTGCCAGCAGTCCCGCCGCCCTTACCTACGAGCAGTACTTC. Drawing the rest from reference TRBV28 and TRBJ2-7, the complete variable domain is DVKVTQSSRYLVKRTGEKVFLECVQDMDHENMFWYRQDPGLGLRLIYFSYDVKMKEKGDIPEGYSVSREKKERFSLILESASTNQTSMYLCASSPAALTYEQYFGPGTRLTVT.

CDR3 sequence reads: CASSRTGPNYGYTF. The CDR3 region has the DNA TGTGCCAGCAGCCGAACAGGGCCCAACTATGGCTACACCTTC. The rearrangement links TRBV27 to TRBJ1-2, with D possibly being TRBD1 (6 bases). Germline V gene sequence: CDR1 MNHEY, CDR2 SMNVEV (reference sequence). The CDR3 runs to 14 residues. V lost 6 bases, J lost 2 bases, and 13 bases lay in between.

The rearrangement links TRBV7-2 to TRBJ2-3, with 7 bases fitting TRBD2. J was trimmed by 8 bases and V by 0 bases; bases with no gene match: 5. CDR1 is SGHTA, CDR2 FQGNSA, per germline. The CDR3 covers 14 residues. As DNA, the CDR3 is TGTGCCAGCAGCTTAGCGGCTAGCGGAACTACGCAGTATTTT. Amino acids: CASSLAASGTTQYF. Combining the CDR3 with reference TRBV7-2 and TRBJ2-3 gives the whole variable domain GAGVSQSPSNKVTEKGKDVELRCDPISGHTALYWYRQSLGQGLEFLIYFQGNSAPDKSGLPSDRFSAERTGGSVSTLTIQRTQQEDSAVYLCASSLAASGTTQYFGPGTRLTVL.

CDR3 region: CASSLNPGQGMNTEAFF. The CDR3 DNA reads TGTGCCAGCAGCTTAAACCCGGGACAGGGGATGAACACTGAAGCTTTCTTT. The gene calls are TRBV7-3 and TRBJ1-1; 10 bases agree with TRBD1. The CDR3 is 17 residues long. Germline-derived CDR1 and CDR2 are SGHTA and FQGTGA. V lost 1 base and J lost 0; bases outside the gene matches: 5.

The chain carries TRBV29-1 and TRBJ2-5; D may be TRBD1 or TRBD2 (6 bases each). The germline V and J ends were trimmed by 7 bases and 3 bases, with 15 bases remaining between them. This CDR3 contains 13 residues. Germline CDR1 and CDR2: SQVTM and ANQGSEA. The CDR3 nucleotides are TGCAGCGCAGGAGGGGGGCTGGAAGAGACCCAGTACTTC. This translates into CSAGGGLEETQYF.